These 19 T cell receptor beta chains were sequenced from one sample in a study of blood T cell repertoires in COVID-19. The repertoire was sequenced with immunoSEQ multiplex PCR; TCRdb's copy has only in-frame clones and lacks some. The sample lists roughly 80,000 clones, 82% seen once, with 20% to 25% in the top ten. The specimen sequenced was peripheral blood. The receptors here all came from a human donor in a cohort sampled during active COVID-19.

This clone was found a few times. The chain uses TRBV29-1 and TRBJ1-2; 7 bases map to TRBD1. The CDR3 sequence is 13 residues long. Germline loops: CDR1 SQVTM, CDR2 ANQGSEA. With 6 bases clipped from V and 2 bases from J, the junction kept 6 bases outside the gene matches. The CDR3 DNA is TGCAGCGTCCGGACAGGAGGCAACTATGGCTACACCTTC. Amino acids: CSVRTGGNYGYTF.

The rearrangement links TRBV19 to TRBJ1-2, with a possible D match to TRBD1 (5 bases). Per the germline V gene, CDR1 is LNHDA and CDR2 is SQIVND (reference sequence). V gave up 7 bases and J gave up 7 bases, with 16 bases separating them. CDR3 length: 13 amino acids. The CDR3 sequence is CASKVQGRSGYTF. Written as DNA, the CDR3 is TGTGCCAGTAAGGTCCAGGGAAGGAGTGGCTACACCTTC.

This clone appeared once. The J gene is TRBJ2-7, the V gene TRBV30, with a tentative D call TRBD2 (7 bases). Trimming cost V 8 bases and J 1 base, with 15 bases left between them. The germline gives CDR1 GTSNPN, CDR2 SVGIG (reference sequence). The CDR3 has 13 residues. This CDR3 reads CAGVGGGSYEQYF. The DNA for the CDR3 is TGTGCCGGGGTAGGGGGGGGATCCTACGAGCAGTACTTC.

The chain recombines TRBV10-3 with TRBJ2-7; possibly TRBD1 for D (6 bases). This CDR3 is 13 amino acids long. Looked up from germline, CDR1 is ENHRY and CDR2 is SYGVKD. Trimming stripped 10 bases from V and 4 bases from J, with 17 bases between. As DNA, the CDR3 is TGTGCCAGAAAGGCAGGGGAACATTACGAGCAGTACTTC. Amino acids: CARKAGEHYEQYF.

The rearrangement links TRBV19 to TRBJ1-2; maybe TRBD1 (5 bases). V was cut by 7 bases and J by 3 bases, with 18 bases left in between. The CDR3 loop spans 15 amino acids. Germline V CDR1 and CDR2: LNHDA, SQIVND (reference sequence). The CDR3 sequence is CASTRFYGTDYGYTF. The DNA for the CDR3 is TGTGCCAGTACAAGGTTCTATGGGACTGACTATGGCTACACCTTC.

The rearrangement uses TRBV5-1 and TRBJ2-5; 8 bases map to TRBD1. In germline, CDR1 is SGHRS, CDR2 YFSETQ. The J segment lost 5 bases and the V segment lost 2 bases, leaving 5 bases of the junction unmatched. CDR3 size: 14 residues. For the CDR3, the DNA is TGCGCCAGCAGCTTCTGGACAGGGACGGAGACCCAGTACTTC. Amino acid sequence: CASSFWTGTETQYF.

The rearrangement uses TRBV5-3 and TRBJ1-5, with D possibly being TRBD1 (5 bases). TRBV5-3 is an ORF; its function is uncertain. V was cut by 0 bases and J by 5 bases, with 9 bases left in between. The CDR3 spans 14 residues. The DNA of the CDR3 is TGTGCCAGAAGCTTGGAGTCAGGGCATCAGCCCCAGCATTTT. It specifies CARSLESGHQPQHF.

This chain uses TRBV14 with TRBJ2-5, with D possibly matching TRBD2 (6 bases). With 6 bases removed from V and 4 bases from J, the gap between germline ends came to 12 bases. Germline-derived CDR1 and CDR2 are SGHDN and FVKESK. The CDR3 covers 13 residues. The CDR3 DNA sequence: TGTGCCAGCAGAATGGGAGGCTTAGAGACCCAGTACTTC. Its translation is CASRMGGLETQYF.

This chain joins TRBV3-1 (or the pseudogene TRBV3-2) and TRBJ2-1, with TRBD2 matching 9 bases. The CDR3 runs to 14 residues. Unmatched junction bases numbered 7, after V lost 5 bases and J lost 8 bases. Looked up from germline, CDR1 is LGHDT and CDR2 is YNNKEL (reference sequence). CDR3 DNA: TGTGCCAGCAGCGATAGCGGGGGATACGATGAGCAGTTCTTC. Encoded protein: CASSDSGGYDEQFF.

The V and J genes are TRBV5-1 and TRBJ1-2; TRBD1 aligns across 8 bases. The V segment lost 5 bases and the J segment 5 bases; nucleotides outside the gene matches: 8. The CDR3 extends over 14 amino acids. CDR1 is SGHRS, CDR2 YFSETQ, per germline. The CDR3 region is CASSVAGTGYGYTF. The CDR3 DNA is TGCGCCAGCAGTGTAGCCGGGACAGGTTATGGCTACACCTTC.

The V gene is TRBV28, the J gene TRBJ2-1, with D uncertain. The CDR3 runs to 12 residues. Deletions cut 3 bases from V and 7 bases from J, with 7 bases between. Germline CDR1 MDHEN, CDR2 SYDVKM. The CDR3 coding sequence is TGTGCCAGCAGTTTCGGAGATAATGAGCAGTTCTTC. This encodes CASSFGDNEQFF.

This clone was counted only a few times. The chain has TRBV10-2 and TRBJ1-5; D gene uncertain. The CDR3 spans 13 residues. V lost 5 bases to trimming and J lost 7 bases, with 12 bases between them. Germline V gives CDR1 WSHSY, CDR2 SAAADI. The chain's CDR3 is CASSFGSGQPQHF. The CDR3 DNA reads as TGCGCCAGCAGTTTCGGATCGGGGCAGCCCCAGCATTTT.

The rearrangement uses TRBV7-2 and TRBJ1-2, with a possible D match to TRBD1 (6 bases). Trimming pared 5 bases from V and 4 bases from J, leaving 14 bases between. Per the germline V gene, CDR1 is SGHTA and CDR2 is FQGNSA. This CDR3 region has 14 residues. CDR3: CASSNRRGGYGYTF. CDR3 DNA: TGTGCCAGCAGCAACCGCAGGGGCGGCTATGGCTACACCTTC. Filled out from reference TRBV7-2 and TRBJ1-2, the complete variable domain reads GAGVSQSPSNKVTEKGKDVELRCDPISGHTALYWYRQSLGQGLEFLIYFQGNSAPDKSGLPSDRFSAERTGGSVSTLTIQRTQQEDSAVYLCASSNRRGGYGYTFGSGTRLTVV.

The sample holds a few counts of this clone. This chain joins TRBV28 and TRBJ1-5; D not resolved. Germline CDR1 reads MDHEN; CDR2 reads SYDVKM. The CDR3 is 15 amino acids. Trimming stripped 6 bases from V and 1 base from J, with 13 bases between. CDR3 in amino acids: CASRGGRFSNQPQHF. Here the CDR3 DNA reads TGTGCCAGCAGGGGAGGGCGCTTCAGCAATCAGCCCCAGCATTTT.

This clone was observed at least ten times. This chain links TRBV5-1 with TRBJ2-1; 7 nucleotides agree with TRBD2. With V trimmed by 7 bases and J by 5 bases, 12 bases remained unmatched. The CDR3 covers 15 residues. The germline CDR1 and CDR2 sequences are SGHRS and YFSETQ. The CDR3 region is CASQKTPSGHNEQFF. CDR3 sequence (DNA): TGCGCCAGCCAAAAAACCCCTAGCGGTCACAATGAGCAGTTCTTC.

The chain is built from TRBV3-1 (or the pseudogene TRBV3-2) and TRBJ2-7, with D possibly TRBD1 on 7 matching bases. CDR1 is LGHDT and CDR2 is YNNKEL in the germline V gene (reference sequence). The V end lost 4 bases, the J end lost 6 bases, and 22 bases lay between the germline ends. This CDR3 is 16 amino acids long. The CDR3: CASSPRGQGGGGEQYF. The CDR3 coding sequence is TGTGCCAGCAGCCCCCGGGGGCAGGGGGGTGGTGGCGAGCAGTACTTC.

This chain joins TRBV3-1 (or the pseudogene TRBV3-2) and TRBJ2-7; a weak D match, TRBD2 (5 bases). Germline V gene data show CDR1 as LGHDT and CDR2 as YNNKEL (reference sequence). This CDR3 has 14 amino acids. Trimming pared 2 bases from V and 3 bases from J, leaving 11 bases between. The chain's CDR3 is CASSQFASGYEQYF. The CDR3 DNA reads TGTGCCAGCAGCCAATTCGCCAGCGGCTACGAGCAGTACTTC.

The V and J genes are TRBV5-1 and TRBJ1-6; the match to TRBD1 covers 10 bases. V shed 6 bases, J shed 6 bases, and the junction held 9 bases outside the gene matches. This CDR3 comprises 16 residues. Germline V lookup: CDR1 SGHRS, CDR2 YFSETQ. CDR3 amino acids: CASNQGQGRSNSPLHF. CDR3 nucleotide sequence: TGCGCCAGCAACCAGGGACAGGGGAGGTCTAATTCACCCCTCCACTTT.

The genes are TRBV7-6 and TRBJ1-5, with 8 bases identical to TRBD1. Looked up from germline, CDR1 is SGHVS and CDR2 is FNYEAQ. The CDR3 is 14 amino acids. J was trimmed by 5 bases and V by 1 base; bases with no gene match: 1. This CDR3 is CASSLGTGHQPQHF. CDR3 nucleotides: TGTGCCAGCAGCTTAGGGACAGGGCATCAGCCCCAGCATTTT.